A selection of T cell receptor beta chains follows, all from one sample in a study of CD8 T cells in Susac syndrome. MiXCR, applied by TCRdb to the immunoSEQ multiplex PCR reads, yields one record per CDR3 protein. The sample records roughly 180,000 distinct CDR3 sequences, roughly 95% being singletons. The sample consisted of CD4+ T cells from PBMCs. The receptors were gathered from a human donor in good health. Each CDR3 is given with its conserved first and last residue. Fields, in order: J gene, clone size, D gene, V gene, CDR3 DNA, CDR3 protein. The D gene is left open where the match is weak. Clone size is shown for a subset of rows, as once, few, many or a class of expanded clone.

TRBJ1-5,NA,NA,TRBV20-1,TGCAGTGCTAGATCGGTGGCGGGGACTCAGCCCCAGCATTTT,CSARSVAGTQPQHF
TRBJ2-5,NA,TRBD1,TRBV20-1,TGCAGTGCTAGAGATCACGGCAGGGGGCTAGGTACCCAGTACTTC,CSARDHGRGLGTQYF
TRBJ2-5,NA,NA,TRBV5-1,TGCGCCAGCAGCCGAAGACCGGTACAAGAGACCCAGTACTTC,CASSRRPVQETQYF
TRBJ2-7,NA,NA,TRBV6-5,TGTGCCAGCAGTAAGGTCGACGGACGCTACGAGCAGTACTTC,CASSKVDGRYEQYF
TRBJ1-2,few,TRBD1,TRBV12-3/TRBV12-4,TGTGCCAGCAGTTTAGGACAGGGGAATTATGGCTACACCTTC,CASSLGQGNYGYTF
TRBJ1-2,NA,NA,TRBV6-2/TRBV6-3,TGTGCCAGCGAAGCCTGGGCGTCTAGTGGCTACACCTTC,CASEAWASSGYTF
TRBJ2-7,NA,NA,TRBV6-5,TGTGCCAGCAGTTATCACGGACGGAACTCCTACGAGCAGTACTTC,CASSYHGRNSYEQYF
TRBJ2-3,NA,TRBD2,TRBV24-1,TGTGCCACCAGTGATTTCCGGGAGGGCGCAGATACGCAGTATTTT,CATSDFREGADTQYF
TRBJ2-3,NA,TRBD1,TRBV6-5,TGTGCCAGCAGTTACCCGACAGGGGGGGCAGATACGCAGTATTTT,CASSYPTGGADTQYF
TRBJ2-1,NA,NA,TRBV20-1,TGCAGTGTTCCGGGCCGGGTCCTAGAGCAGTTCTTC,CSVPGRVLEQFF
TRBJ2-6,NA,NA,TRBV3-1,TGTGCCAGCAGCCGTGGTGGTGGGGCCAACGTCCTGACTTTC,CASSRGGGANVLTF
TRBJ2-5,NA,NA,TRBV29-1,TGCAGCGCCGGGTCCGGGGGAGAAGAGACCCAGTACTTC,CSAGSGGEETQYF
TRBJ1-5,NA,TRBD1,TRBV27,TGTGCCAGCAGTTTCGGCACAGGGGACAATCAGCCCCAGCATTTT,CASSFGTGDNQPQHF
TRBJ2-7,NA,NA,TRBV3-1,TGTGCCAGCAGCCAAGATGCATTACCCTACGAGCAGTACTTC,CASSQDALPYEQYF
TRBJ2-3,few,NA,TRBV7-9,TGTGCCAGCAGCTCGGCAGGCACAGATACGCAGTATTTT,CASSSAGTDTQYF
TRBJ2-1,NA,NA,TRBV9,TGTGCCAGCAGCGTACTGAGCCGGTACAATGAGCAGTTCTTC,CASSVLSRYNEQFF
TRBJ2-1,NA,NA,TRBV19,TGTGCCACTATACAACCGGGACTCTCACACAATGAGCAGTTCTTC,CATIQPGLSHNEQFF
TRBJ1-2,NA,NA,TRBV30,TGTGCCTGCGGACAGCAATTCTATGGCTACACCTTC,CACGQQFYGYTF
TRBJ2-7,NA,TRBD1,TRBV6-2/TRBV6-3,TGTGCCAGCAGTTACGGCAGGGGGATCCACGAGCAGTACTTC,CASSYGRGIHEQYF
TRBJ2-2,once,NA,TRBV30,TGTGCCTGGAGTGTTTCGGGGGAGCTGTTTTTT,CAWSVSGELFF
TRBJ2-3,NA,TRBD2,TRBV30,TGTGCCTGGAGTGTGACTAGCGGGAGAGGGGATACGCAGTATTTT,CAWSVTSGRGDTQYF
TRBJ2-1,NA,TRBD2,TRBV7-9,TGTGCCAGCAGCCCCTTGACTAGCCTAAATGAGCAGTTCTTC,CASSPLTSLNEQFF
TRBJ1-1,NA,NA,TRBV6-5,TGTGCCAGCACTCAGCGTACTGAAGCTTTCTTT,CASTQRTEAFF
TRBJ2-7,NA,TRBD1,TRBV29-1,TGCAGCGTCGCCGGACAGGGGGCCTCCTACGAGCAGTACTTC,CSVAGQGASYEQYF
TRBJ2-1,NA,TRBD2,TRBV7-8,TGTGCCAGCAGCTTTTCTGGACTAGCGGGAGGTCTCCTCAATGAGCAGTTCTTC,CASSFSGLAGGLLNEQFF
TRBJ2-1,NA,TRBD2,TRBV29-1,TGCAGCGTCCTAGCGGGAATAAGCAATGAGCAGTTCTTC,CSVLAGISNEQFF
TRBJ2-1,NA,NA,TRBV4-1,TGCGCCAGCAGCCAAAGGGGGGAACAGTCAAATGAGCAGTTCTTC,CASSQRGEQSNEQFF
TRBJ2-7,NA,NA,TRBV29-1,TGCAGCGTTGAAGGACAGGACTACGAGCAGTACTTC,CSVEGQDYEQYF
TRBJ2-2,NA,TRBD2,TRBV2,TGTGCCGGGAGGCGGACTAGCGGCCGTGTCGGGGAGCTGTTTTTT,CAGRRTSGRVGELFF
TRBJ2-1,NA,TRBD1,TRBV4-3,TGCGCCAGCAGCCAGCAGACAGGGGGGTACAATGAGCAGTTCTTC,CASSQQTGGYNEQFF
TRBJ1-1,NA,TRBD1,TRBV7-9,TGTGCCAGCAGTCCCCCCGCAGGGGGAGCTTTCTTT,CASSPPAGGAFF
TRBJ2-7,NA,TRBD2,TRBV20-1,TGCAGTGCTATGGGTGTAAGGGGGGCTAGCGGGGCCTCCTACGAGCAGTACTTC,CSAMGVRGASGASYEQYF
TRBJ2-7,NA,NA,TRBV5-4,TGTGCCAGCAGCATCGGCGTACAGGAGTACGAGCAGTACTTC,CASSIGVQEYEQYF
TRBJ2-7,NA,TRBD2,TRBV9,TGTGCCAGCAGCTTCAACAAGATAGCGGGAGGCTACGAGCAGTACTTC,CASSFNKIAGGYEQYF
TRBJ2-5,NA,TRBD2,TRBV9,TGTGCCAGCAGCGTAGGGAGACTAGCGGGAGGAGAGACCCAGTACTTC,CASSVGRLAGGETQYF
TRBJ2-3,NA,NA,TRBV20-1,TGCAGTGCTCCCAGAGGGGGAGGGACAGATACGCAGTATTTT,CSAPRGGGTDTQYF
TRBJ1-1,NA,NA,TRBV15,TGTGCCACCAGCAGAGATCTTGAAGCTCCCAACGGGGCTTTCTTT,CATSRDLEAPNGAFF
TRBJ1-2,NA,TRBD1,TRBV7-9,TGTGCCAGCAGCCATACGGACAGGGACGATGGCTACACCTTC,CASSHTDRDDGYTF
TRBJ2-7,NA,NA,TRBV28,TGTGCCAGCGACGGAGACTACGAGCAGTACTTC,CASDGDYEQYF
TRBJ2-3,NA,NA,TRBV4-3,TGCGCCAGCAGCCAAGATAGCAGTCGCGCTACGCAGTATTTT,CASSQDSSRATQYF
TRBJ1-1,once,NA,TRBV29-1,TGCAGCGTTGAACGGGGGACGGTGAACACTGAAGCTTTCTTT,CSVERGTVNTEAFF
TRBJ2-7,NA,TRBD1,TRBV3-1,TGTGCCAGCAGCCAAGCGACAGGGGGCCCGTACTTC,CASSQATGGPYF